Listed below are T cell receptor beta chains from one sample, sequenced in a study of chemoradiotherapy in HPV16-positive cancers. Assay used: immunoSEQ multiplex PCR; TCRdb lists only in-frame clones, some missing. The data show 7,500 to 9,500 clones, with 70% to 85% seen just once and less than 25% held by the top ten. The specimen was taken from a patient who underwent chemoradiotherapy. The origin of the receptors is a human donor with HPV-associated anogenital cancer. The CDR3 runs from the conserved cysteine through the conserved F or W. The D gene is left open where the match is weak. Rows give clone size only sometimes, using once, few, many, or a class for an expanded clone.

CDR3aa	CDR3nt	abundance	v_gene	d_gene	j_gene	len
CASSGRGTGELFF	TGTGCCAGTAGTGGTCGGGGCACCGGGGAGCTGTTTTTT	-	TRBV28	-	TRBJ2-2	13
CASSLAGPFSNQPQHF	TGTGCCAGCAGCTTAGCGGGGCCGTTCAGCAATCAGCCCCAGCATTTT	-	TRBV7-2	-	TRBJ1-5	16
CASSIVPYSYEQYF	TGTGCCAGTAGTATTGTGCCTTACTCCTACGAGCAGTACTTC	-	TRBV19	-	TRBJ2-7	14
CASSPGLAGVTDTQYF	TGTGCCAGCAGCCCGGGACTAGCGGGGGTCACAGATACGCAGTATTTT	-	TRBV7-2	TRBD2	TRBJ2-3	16
CTSSLEGADNEQFF	TGTACCAGCAGCTTAGAGGGGGCGGATAATGAGCAGTTCTTC	-	TRBV11-3	TRBD1	TRBJ2-1	14
CASSKFSGDLNTEAFF	TGTGCCAGCAGCAAATTCTCTGGGGACCTGAACACTGAAGCTTTCTTT	-	TRBV21-1	-	TRBJ1-1	16
CASSLGQALMNTEAFF	TGTGCCAGCAGTCTGGGACAGGCTCTGATGAACACTGAAGCTTTCTTT	-	TRBV5-6	TRBD1	TRBJ1-1	16
CASSLEGPGNYGYTF	TGTGCCAGCAGCTTGGAGGGGCCAGGGAACTATGGCTACACCTTC	few	TRBV5-5	-	TRBJ1-2	15
CASSPQGSSHEQYF	TGTGCCAGCAGTCCCCAAGGCTCGTCGCACGAGCAGTACTTC	-	TRBV7-9	-	TRBJ2-7	14
CASSLDYRGATEAFF	TGTGCCAGCAGCTTAGATTATAGGGGAGCCACTGAAGCTTTCTTT	-	TRBV11-2	-	TRBJ1-1	15
CASSLVGERTEAFF	TGCGCCAGCAGCCTAGTGGGGGAGAGGACTGAAGCTTTCTTT	-	TRBV4-1	-	TRBJ1-1	14
CAWSVRYSDRGLDGYTF	TGTGCCTGGAGTGTCCGATACTCGGACAGGGGGCTCGATGGCTACACCTTC	-	TRBV30	TRBD1	TRBJ1-2	17
CASINGDAGNTIYF	TGTGCCAGCATCAATGGAGACGCTGGAAACACCATATATTTT	-	TRBV28	-	TRBJ1-3	14
CASSPRGRADEQYF	TGTGCCAGCAGTCCCCGGGGTAGGGCAGACGAGCAGTACTTC	-	TRBV28	-	TRBJ2-7	14
CASSFRDRSYEQYF	TGTGCCAGCAGCTTCCGGGACAGGTCCTACGAGCAGTACTTC	-	TRBV5-4	TRBD1	TRBJ2-7	14
CASSWPSGEVGELFF	TGTGCCAGCAGCTGGCCTAGCGGGGAGGTCGGGGAGCTGTTTTTT	-	TRBV7-8	TRBD2	TRBJ2-2	15
CAWSKGSSGNTIYF	TGTGCCTGGAGTAAAGGAAGCTCTGGAAACACCATATATTTT	-	TRBV30	-	TRBJ1-3	14
CASSSRGPSTEAFF	TGTGCCAGCAGTTCTCGGGGACCATCGACTGAAGCTTTCTTT	-	TRBV27	-	TRBJ1-1	14
CASSPVTGSGTEAFF	TGTGCCAGCTCACCAGTAACAGGGTCGGGGACTGAAGCTTTCTTT	-	TRBV18	-	TRBJ1-1	15
CASSRGTGELFF	TGTGCCAGCAGTCGTGGAACCGGGGAGCTGTTTTTT	-	TRBV2	-	TRBJ2-2	12
CASSRLAGGYNEQFF	TGTGCCAGCAGCCGCCTAGCGGGGGGCTACAATGAGCAGTTCTTC	few	TRBV7-9	TRBD2	TRBJ2-1	15
CASSATENTGELFF	TGTGCCAGCAGTGCAACAGAAAACACCGGGGAGCTGTTTTTT	-	TRBV28	-	TRBJ2-2	14
CASSFGTASDNEQFF	TGTGCCAGCAGCTTCGGCACAGCCTCCGACAATGAGCAGTTCTTC	once	TRBV5-4	-	TRBJ2-1	15
CAISAGTGSTEAFF	TGTGCCATCAGTGCCGGGACAGGGTCGACTGAAGCTTTCTTT	-	TRBV10-3	TRBD1	TRBJ1-1	14
CASSDQGSSYEQYF	TGTGCCAGCAGTGATCAGGGTAGCTCCTACGAGCAGTACTTC	few	TRBV2	-	TRBJ2-7	14
CASSGSAIEQETQYF	TGTGCCAGCAGTGGGTCGGCTATCGAACAAGAGACCCAGTACTTC	medium-sized	TRBV2	-	TRBJ2-5	15
CASSARAGLEQYF	TGTGCCAGCAGCGCGCGAGCGGGGCTCGAGCAGTACTTC	once	TRBV7-2	TRBD2	TRBJ2-7	13
CASSGAHGGQETQYF	TGTGCCAGCAGTGGGGCCCACGGGGGACAAGAGACCCAGTACTTC	once	TRBV6-1	-	TRBJ2-5	15
CASSPTENTEAFF	TGTGCCAGCTCACCAACCGAGAACACTGAAGCTTTCTTT	once	TRBV18	-	TRBJ1-1	13
CSSPDFGRIYEQYF	TGCAGCTCCCCCGACTTCGGTAGGATCTACGAGCAGTACTTC	-	TRBV29-1	-	TRBJ2-7	14
CASSFGLAGGLTDTQYF	TGCGCCAGCAGCTTCGGACTAGCGGGGGGGCTGACAGATACGCAGTATTTT	-	TRBV5-1	TRBD2	TRBJ2-3	17
CASAMTGVTYEQYF	TGTGCCAGCGCTATGACAGGCGTTACCTACGAGCAGTACTTC	medium-sized	TRBV7-9	-	TRBJ2-7	14
CASSFQSSDIPYEQYF	TGTGCCAGCAGCTTTCAGTCGTCGGACATCCCCTACGAGCAGTACTTC	-	TRBV7-2	-	TRBJ2-7	16
CASSVPGWEEKLFF	TGTGCCAGCAGTGTCCCTGGGTGGGAAGAAAAACTGTTTTTT	once	TRBV25-1	-	TRBJ1-4	14
CASRSPGQMNTEAFF	TGTGCCAGTAGGTCCCCGGGACAGATGAACACTGAAGCTTTCTTT	-	TRBV19	TRBD1	TRBJ1-1	15
CASSSLGGEKLFF	TGTGCCAGCAGTTCACTAGGCGGGGAAAAACTGTTTTTT	-	TRBV27	-	TRBJ1-4	13
CASSVLLAGGNNEQFF	TGTGCCAGTAGTGTCTTACTAGCGGGGGGGAACAATGAGCAGTTCTTC	-	TRBV19	TRBD2	TRBJ2-1	16
CASSRTSVQETQYF	TGTGCCAGCAGCCGTACTAGCGTCCAAGAGACCCAGTACTTC	-	TRBV11-2	TRBD2	TRBJ2-5	14
CASRPGQGGSPLHF	TGTGCCAGCAGACCGGGACAGGGGGGTTCACCCCTCCACTTT	few	TRBV28	TRBD1	TRBJ1-6	14
CASSFGRGGGDGEQFF	TGTGCCAGCAGCTTTGGTCGCGGGGGCGGTGACGGTGAGCAGTTCTTC	-	TRBV7-9	-	TRBJ2-1	16
CARPFVPSTGELFF	TGTGCCCGTCCCTTTGTCCCTTCGACCGGGGAGCTGTTTTTT	-	TRBV6-6	-	TRBJ2-2	14
CASRATSGGRNNEQFF	TGTGCCAGCAGGGCTACTAGCGGGGGAAGGAACAATGAGCAGTTCTTC	-	TRBV7-2	TRBD2	TRBJ2-1	16